This T cell receptor (beta chain) was sequenced in a study of T cell changes during pregnancy in multiple sclerosis. Sequencing was performed with immunoSEQ multiplex PCR; in TCRdb, only in-frame clones are kept and a portion is missing. The sample gives about 50,000 clones, just over 90% of which show up once; around 0.4% is in the top ten. CDR1 and CDR2 (germline): SGHTA, FQGNSA. The junction had 13 bases not matched to a gene; V was cut back by 4 bases and J by 2 bases. The CDR3 extends over 18 amino acids. This clonotype was obtained from a female donor with multiple sclerosis, enrolled in a pregnancy study. Specimen: CD4+ T cells from peripheral blood mononuclear cells, collected before pregnancy. The chain uses TRBV7-2 and TRBJ1-4; TRBD1 matches 7 bases. The CDR3 DNA reads as TGTGCCAGCAGCTCGAACAGACAGGGATTAGGGACTAATGAAAAACTGTTTTTT. This translates into CASSSNRQGLGTNEKLFF.